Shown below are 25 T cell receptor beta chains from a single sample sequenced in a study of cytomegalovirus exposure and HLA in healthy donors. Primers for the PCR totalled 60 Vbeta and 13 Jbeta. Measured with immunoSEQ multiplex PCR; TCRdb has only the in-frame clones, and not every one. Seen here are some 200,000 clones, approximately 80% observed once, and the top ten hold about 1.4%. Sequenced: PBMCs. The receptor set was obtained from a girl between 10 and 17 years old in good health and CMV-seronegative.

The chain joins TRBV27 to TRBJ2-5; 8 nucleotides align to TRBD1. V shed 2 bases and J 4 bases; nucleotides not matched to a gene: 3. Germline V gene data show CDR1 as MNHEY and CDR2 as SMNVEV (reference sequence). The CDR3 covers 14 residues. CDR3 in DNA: TGTGCCAGCAGTTTAGGCAGGGGGCGAGAGACCCAGTACTTC. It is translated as CASSLGRGRETQYF.

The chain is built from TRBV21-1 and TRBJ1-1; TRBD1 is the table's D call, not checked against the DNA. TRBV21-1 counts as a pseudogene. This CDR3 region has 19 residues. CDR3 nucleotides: TGTGCCAGCAGCAAAGGCGCTTTTCTGAAGGGGCACCCAGGACCTGAAGCTTTCTTT. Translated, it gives CASSKGAFLKGHPGPEAFF.

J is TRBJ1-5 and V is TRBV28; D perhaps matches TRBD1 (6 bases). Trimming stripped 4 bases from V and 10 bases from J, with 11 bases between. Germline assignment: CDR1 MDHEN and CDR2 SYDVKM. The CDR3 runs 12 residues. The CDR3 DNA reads TGTGCCAGCAGTTCCAGGGGCGCACCCCAGCATTTT. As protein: CASSSRGAPQHF.

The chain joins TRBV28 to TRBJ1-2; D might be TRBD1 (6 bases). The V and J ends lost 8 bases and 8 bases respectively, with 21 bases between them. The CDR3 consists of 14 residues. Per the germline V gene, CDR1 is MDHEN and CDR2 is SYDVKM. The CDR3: CASESPDRPGGYTF. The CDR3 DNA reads TGTGCCAGCGAAAGCCCTGACAGGCCGGGGGGCTACACCTTC.

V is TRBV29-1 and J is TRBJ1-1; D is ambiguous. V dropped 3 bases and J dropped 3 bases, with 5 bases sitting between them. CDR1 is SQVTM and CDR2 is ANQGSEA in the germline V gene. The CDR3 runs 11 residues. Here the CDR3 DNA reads TGCAGCGTTGATCCTTACACTGAAGCTTTCTTT. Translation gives CSVDPYTEAFF. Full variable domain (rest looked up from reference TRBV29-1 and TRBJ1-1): SAVISQKPSRDICQRGTSLTIQCQVDSQVTMMFWYRQQPGQSLTLIATANQGSEATYESGFVIDKFPISRPNLTFSTLTVSNMSPEDSSIYLCSVDPYTEAFFGQGTRLTVV.

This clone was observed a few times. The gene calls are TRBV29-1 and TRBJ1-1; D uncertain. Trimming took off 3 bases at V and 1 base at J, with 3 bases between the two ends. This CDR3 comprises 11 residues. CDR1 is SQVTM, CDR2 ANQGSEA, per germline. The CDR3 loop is CSVDQNTEAFF. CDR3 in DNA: TGCAGCGTTGATCAGAACACTGAAGCTTTCTTT. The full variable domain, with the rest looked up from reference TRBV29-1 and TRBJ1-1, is SAVISQKPSRDICQRGTSLTIQCQVDSQVTMMFWYRQQPGQSLTLIATANQGSEATYESGFVIDKFPISRPNLTFSTLTVSNMSPEDSSIYLCSVDQNTEAFFGQGTRLTVV.

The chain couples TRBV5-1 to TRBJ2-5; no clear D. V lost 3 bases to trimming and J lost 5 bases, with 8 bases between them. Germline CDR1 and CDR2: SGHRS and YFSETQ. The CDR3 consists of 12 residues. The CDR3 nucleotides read TGCGCCAGCAGCTCCTCTTTGGAGACCCAGTACTTC. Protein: CASSSSLETQYF.

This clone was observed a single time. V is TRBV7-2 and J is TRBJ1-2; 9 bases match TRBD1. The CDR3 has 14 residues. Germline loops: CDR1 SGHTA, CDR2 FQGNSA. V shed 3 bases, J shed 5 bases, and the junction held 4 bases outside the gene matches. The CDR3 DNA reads TGTGCCAGCAGCTTGGACAGGGGCCTTTATGGCTACACCTTC. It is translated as CASSLDRGLYGYTF.

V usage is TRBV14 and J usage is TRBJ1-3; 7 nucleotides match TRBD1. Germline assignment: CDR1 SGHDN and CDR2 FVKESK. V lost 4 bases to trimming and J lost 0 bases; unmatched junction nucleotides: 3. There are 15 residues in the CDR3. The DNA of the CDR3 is TGTGCCAGCAGCCCGGGGACAGCCTCTGGAAACACCATATATTTT. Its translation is CASSPGTASGNTIYF.

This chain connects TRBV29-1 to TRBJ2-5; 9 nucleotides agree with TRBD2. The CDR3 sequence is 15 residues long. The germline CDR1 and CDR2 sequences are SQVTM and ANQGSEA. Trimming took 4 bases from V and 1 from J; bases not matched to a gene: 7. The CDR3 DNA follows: TGCAGCGTTGCGAGGGGACTAGCCCTCCAAGAGACCCAGTACTTC. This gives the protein CSVARGLALQETQYF. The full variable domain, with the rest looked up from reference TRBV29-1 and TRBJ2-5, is SAVISQKPSRDICQRGTSLTIQCQVDSQVTMMFWYRQQPGQSLTLIATANQGSEATYESGFVIDKFPISRPNLTFSTLTVSNMSPEDSSIYLCSVARGLALQETQYFGPGTRLLVL.

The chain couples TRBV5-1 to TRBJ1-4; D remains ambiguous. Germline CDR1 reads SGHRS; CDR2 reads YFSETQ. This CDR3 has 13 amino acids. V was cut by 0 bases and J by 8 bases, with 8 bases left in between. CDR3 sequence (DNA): TGCGCCAGCAGCTTGGGAATTGAGGAAAAACTGTTTTTT. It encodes CASSLGIEEKLFF. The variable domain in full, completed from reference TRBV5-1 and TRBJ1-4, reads KAGVTQTPRYLIKTRGQQVTLSCSPISGHRSVSWYQQTPGQGLQFLFEYFSETQRNKGNFPGRFSGRQFSNSRSEMNVSTLELGDSALYLCASSLGIEEKLFFGSGTQLSVL.

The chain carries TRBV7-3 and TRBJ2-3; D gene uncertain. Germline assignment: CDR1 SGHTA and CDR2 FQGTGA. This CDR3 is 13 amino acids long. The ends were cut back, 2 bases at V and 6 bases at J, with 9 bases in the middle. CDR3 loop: CASSLPSSDTQYF. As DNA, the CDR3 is TGTGCCAGCAGCTTACCTAGTTCCGATACGCAGTATTTT.

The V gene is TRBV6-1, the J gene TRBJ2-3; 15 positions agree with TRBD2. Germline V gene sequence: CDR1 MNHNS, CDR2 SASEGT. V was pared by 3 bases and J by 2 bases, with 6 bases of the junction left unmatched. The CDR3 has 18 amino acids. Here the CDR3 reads CASSEGLAGGYTTDTQYF. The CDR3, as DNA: TGTGCCAGCAGTGAGGGACTAGCGGGGGGCTACACCACAGATACGCAGTATTTT.

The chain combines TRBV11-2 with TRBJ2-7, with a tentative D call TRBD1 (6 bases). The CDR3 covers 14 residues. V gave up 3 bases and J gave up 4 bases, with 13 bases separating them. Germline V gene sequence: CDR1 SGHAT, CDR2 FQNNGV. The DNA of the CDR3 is TGTGCCAGCAGCTTGCGGACAGACGAATACGAGCAGTACTTC. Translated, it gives CASSLRTDEYEQYF.

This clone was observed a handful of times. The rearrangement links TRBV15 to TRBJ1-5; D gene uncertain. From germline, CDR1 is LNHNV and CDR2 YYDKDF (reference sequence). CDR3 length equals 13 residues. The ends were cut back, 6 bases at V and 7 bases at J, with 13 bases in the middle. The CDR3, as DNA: TGTGCCACCAGTCTACATGAGGGACAGCCCCAGCATTTT. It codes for CATSLHEGQPQHF. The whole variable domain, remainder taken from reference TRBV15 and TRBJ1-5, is DAMVIQNPRYQVTQFGKPVTLSCSQTLNHNVMYWYQQKSSQAPKLLFHYYDKDFNNEADTPDNFQSRRPNTSFCFLDIRSPGLGDTAMYLCATSLHEGQPQHFGDGTRLSIL.

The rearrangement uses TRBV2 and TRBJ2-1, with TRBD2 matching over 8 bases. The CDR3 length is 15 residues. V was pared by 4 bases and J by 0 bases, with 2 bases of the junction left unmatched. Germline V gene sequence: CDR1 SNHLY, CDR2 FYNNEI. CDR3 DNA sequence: TGTGCCAGCAGTGTTAGCGGGGTCTCCTACAATGAGCAGTTCTTC. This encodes CASSVSGVSYNEQFF.

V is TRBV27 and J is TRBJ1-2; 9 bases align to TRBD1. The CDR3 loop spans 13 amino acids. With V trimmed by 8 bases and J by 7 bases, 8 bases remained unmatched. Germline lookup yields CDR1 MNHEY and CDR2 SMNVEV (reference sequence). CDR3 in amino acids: CASGDREHVGYTF. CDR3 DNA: TGTGCCAGCGGGGACAGGGAGCATGTTGGCTACACCTTC.

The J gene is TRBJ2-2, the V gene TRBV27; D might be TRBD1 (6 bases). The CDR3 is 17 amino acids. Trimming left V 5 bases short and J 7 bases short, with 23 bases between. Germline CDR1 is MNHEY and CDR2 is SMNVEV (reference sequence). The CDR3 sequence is CASSEQKGAGTYGELFF. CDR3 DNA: TGTGCCAGCAGTGAACAGAAAGGGGCAGGGACATACGGGGAGCTGTTTTTT.

Here the CDR3 DNA reads TGTGCCAGCAGCTTAGCACTAATTACAGGGCTGAATTCACCCCTCCACTTT. Translation: CASSLALITGLNSPLHF. The chain carries TRBV7-2 and TRBJ1-6; D may be TRBD1 (6 bases). This CDR3 spans 17 amino acids. With 0 bases removed from V and 7 bases from J, the gap between germline ends came to 16 bases. Germline V lookup: CDR1 SGHTA, CDR2 FQGNSA.

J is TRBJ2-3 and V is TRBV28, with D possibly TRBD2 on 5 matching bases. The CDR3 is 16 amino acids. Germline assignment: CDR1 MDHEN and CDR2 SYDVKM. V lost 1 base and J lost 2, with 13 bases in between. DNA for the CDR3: TGTGCCAGCAGTTTATTAGAGCGGATCGTCACAGATACGCAGTATTTT. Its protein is CASSLLERIVTDTQYF.

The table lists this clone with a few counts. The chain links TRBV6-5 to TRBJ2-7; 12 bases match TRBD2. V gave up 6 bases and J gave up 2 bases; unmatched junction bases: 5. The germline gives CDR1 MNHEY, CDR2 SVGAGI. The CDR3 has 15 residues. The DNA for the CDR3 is TGTGCCAGCAGGCGGACTAGCGGGGCCACCTACGAGCAGTACTTC. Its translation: CASRRTSGATYEQYF.

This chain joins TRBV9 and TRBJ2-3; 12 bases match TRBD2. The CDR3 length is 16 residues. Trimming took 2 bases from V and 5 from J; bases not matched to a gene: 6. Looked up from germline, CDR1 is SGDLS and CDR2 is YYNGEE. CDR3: CASSVGLAGRIDTQYF. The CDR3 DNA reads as TGTGCCAGCAGCGTTGGACTAGCGGGAAGGATAGATACGCAGTATTTT.

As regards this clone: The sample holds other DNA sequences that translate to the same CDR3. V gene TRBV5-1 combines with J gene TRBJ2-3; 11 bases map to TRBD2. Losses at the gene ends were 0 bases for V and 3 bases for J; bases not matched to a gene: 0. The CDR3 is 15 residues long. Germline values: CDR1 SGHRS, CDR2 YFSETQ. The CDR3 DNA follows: TGCGCCAGCAGCTTGGGACTAGCGGGAACAGATACGCAGTATTTT. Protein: CASSLGLAGTDTQYF.

DNA for the CDR3: TGCGCCAGCAGCCAAGACCAGGGGATCAATCAGCCCCAGCATTTT. It translates to CASSQDQGINQPQHF. This chain connects TRBV4-3 to TRBJ1-5; a possible D gene is TRBD1 (6 bases). V was cut by 0 bases and J by 3 bases, with 9 bases left in between. The germline V gene has CDR1 LGHNA and CDR2 YSLEER. The CDR3 extends over 15 amino acids.

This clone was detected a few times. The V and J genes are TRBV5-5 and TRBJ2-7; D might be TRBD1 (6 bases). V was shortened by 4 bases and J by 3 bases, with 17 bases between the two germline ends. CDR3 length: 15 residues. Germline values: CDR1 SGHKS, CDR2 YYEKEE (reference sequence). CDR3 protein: CASSNTGTRVYEQYF. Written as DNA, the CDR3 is TGTGCCAGCAGCAACACCGGGACACGGGTCTACGAGCAGTACTTC.